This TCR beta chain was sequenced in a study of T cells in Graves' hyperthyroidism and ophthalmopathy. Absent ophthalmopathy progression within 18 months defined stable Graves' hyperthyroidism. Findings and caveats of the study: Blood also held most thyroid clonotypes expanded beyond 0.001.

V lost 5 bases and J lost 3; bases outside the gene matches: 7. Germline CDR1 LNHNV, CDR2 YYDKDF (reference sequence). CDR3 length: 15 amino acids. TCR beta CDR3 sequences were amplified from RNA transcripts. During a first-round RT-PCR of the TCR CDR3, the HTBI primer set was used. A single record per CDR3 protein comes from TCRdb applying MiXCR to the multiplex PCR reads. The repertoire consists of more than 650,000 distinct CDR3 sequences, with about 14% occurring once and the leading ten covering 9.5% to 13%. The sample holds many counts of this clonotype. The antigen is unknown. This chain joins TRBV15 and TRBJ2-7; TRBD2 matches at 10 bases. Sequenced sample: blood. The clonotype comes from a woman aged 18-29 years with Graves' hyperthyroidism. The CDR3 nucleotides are TGTGCCACCAGCTTGACTAGCGGGCCGAACTACGAGCAGTACTTC. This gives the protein CATSLTSGPNYEQYF.